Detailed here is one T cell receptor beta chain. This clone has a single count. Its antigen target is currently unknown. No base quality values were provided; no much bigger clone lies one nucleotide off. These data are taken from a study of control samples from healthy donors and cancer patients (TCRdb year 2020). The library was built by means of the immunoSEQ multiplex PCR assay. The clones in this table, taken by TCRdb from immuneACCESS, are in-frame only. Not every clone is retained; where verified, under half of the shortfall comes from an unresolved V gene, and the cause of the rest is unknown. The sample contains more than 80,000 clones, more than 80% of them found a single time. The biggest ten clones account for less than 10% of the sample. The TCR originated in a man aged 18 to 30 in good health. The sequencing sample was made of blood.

Here is the DNA: TGTGCCAGCAGTTCGGGCGGGAGCGGCTACAATGAGCAGTTCTTC. It encodes CASSSGGSGYNEQFF. This chain is built from TRBV7-2 and TRBJ2-1; 7 bases in the junction line up with TRBD2. Unmatched junction bases come to 8, with V trimmed by 6 bases and J by 3 bases. CDR1 is given as SGHTA and CDR2 as FQGNSA, both from the germline V gene. The CDR3 contains 15 residues, cysteine and phenylalanine counted. CDR3 DNA only is kept here, 45 bases in frame from base 1.